A selection of T cell receptor beta chains follows, all from one sample in a study of blood T cells in healthy people across ages. TCRdb redid the calling of the 5' RACE reads with MiXCR, one entry per CDR3 protein. Of about 780,000 distinct CDR3 sequences in the sample, roughly 25% were seen once. The sample was also reused in another study, on T cells of mothers and their children.

Sequencing was carried out using blood. The receptor source for this set is a boy aged 5-17 years in good health. CDR3s include the opening cysteine and the closing phenylalanine or tryptophan. Each record gives: CDR3 length, V gene, J gene, clone size, D gene, CDR3 protein, CDR3 DNA. A D gene is named only where the DNA matches it firmly. Some rows mark clone size as missing; the rest say once, few, many or name a class of expanded clone.

15	TRBV12-3/TRBV12-4	TRBJ2-2	-	TRBD1	CASTKQGAITGELFF	TGTGCCAGCACAAAGCAGGGGGCAATCACCGGGGAGCTGTTTTTT
13	TRBV29-1	TRBJ2-7	-	-	CSVALTGAYEQYF	TGCAGCGTTGCCTTAACGGGGGCCTACGAGCAGTACTTC
18	TRBV20-1	TRBJ2-1	-	TRBD2	CSAGGGLAGFRSYNEQFF	TGCAGTGCCGGGGGGGGACTAGCGGGGTTTCGCTCCTACAATGAGCAGTTCTTC
16	TRBV5-5	TRBJ1-2	few	TRBD1	CASSLAFGTGVYGYTF	TGTGCCAGCAGCTTGGCCTTTGGGACAGGAGTTTATGGCTACACCTTC
16	TRBV20-1	TRBJ2-1	few	TRBD1	CSARLVQGKTGNEQFF	TGCAGTGCTAGACTCGTACAGGGGAAAACAGGCAATGAGCAGTTCTTC
15	TRBV12-3/TRBV12-4	TRBJ2-7	-	TRBD1	CASSLLDRVSYEQYF	TGTGCCAGCAGTCTCCTCGACAGGGTGTCCTACGAGCAGTACTTC
13	TRBV29-1	TRBJ1-2	-	TRBD1	CSVTGQVAYGYTF	TGCAGCGTCACGGGACAGGTGGCCTATGGCTACACCTTC
12	TRBV29-1	TRBJ2-5	-	-	CSVGFVGETQYF	TGCAGCGTTGGATTTGTTGGAGAGACCCAGTACTTC
13	TRBV2	TRBJ2-1	-	-	CASSVRFGGEQFF	TGTGCCAGCAGTGTAAGGTTCGGGGGTGAGCAGTTCTTC
17	TRBV18	TRBJ2-6	many	TRBD1	CASSPRTGRSGANVLTF	TGTGCCAGCTCACCCCGGACAGGGCGGTCGGGTGCCAACGTCCTGACTTTC
16	TRBV27	TRBJ2-1	few	-	CASSLQGFSSYNEQFF	TGTGCCAGCAGTCTACAGGGATTCTCCTCCTACAATGAGCAGTTCTTC
15	TRBV12-3/TRBV12-4	TRBJ2-3	few	TRBD1	CASSGQESYTDTQYF	TGTGCCAGCAGCGGACAGGAGTCGTACACAGATACGCAGTATTTT
14	TRBV4-1	TRBJ2-2	-	-	CASRLATDTGELFF	TGCGCCAGCAGACTAGCTACGGACACCGGGGAGCTGTTTTTT
16	TRBV5-1	TRBJ2-3	few	TRBD2	CASSPRPGGSTDTQYF	TGCGCCAGCAGCCCCAGGCCGGGGGGTAGCACAGATACGCAGTATTTT
17	TRBV5-1	TRBJ2-2	once	-	CASSAAFGGPNTGELFF	TGCGCCAGCAGCGCGGCATTCGGGGGCCCGAACACCGGGGAGCTGTTTTTT
16	TRBV14	TRBJ2-1	-	-	CASRAARGESYNEQFF	TGTGCCAGCAGGGCTGCTAGGGGGGAATCCTACAATGAGCAGTTCTTC
13	TRBV20-1	TRBJ2-5	few	-	CSAGETPGETQYF	TGCAGTGCTGGAGAGACTCCGGGGGAGACCCAGTACTTC
12	TRBV28	TRBJ2-5	-	TRBD1	CALGQGSYEQYF	TGCGCTCTAGGACAGGGGAGCTACGAACAGTACTTC
14	TRBV9	TRBJ2-7	few	TRBD2	CASSVPSRGGEQYF	TGTGCCAGCAGCGTACCTAGTCGGGGGGGCGAGCAGTACTTC
12	TRBV3-1	TRBJ1-2	few	-	CASSQDIGGYTF	TGTGCCAGCAGCCAAGATATCGGTGGCTACACCTTC
14	TRBV20-1	TRBJ2-7	few	-	CSARGLRESYEQYF	TGCAGTGCTAGGGGACTTCGAGAGTCCTACGAGCAGTACTTC
15	TRBV29-1	TRBJ2-4	-	-	CSVEAIQGAKNIQYF	TGCAGCGTTGAAGCCATCCAGGGAGCCAAAAACATTCAGTACTTC
17	TRBV12-3/TRBV12-4	TRBJ2-5	-	TRBD1	CASSLTTGGLGAETQYF	TGTGCCAGCAGTTTAACGACAGGGGGCCTAGGTGCTGAGACCCAGTACTTC
13	TRBV3-1	TRBJ2-2	few	-	CASSFRVAGELFF	TGTGCCAGCAGCTTCAGGGTGGCCGGGGAGCTGTTTTTT
11	TRBV2	TRBJ1-1	few	-	CASSGQGTAFF	TGTGCCAGCAGTGGGCAGGGTACGGCTTTCTTT
15	TRBV11-2	TRBJ2-7	-	-	CASSAKDRLYHEQYF	TGTGCCAGCAGCGCTAAAGACAGGTTATACCACGAGCAGTACTTC
13	TRBV20-1	TRBJ2-1	-	-	CSARDQLYVEQFF	TGCAGTGCTAGAGATCAGCTATACGTCGAGCAGTTCTTC
14	TRBV30	TRBJ1-3	few	-	CAWSLDSNGNTIYF	TGTGCCTGGAGTTTGGACAGCAATGGAAACACCATATATTTT
12	TRBV6-5	TRBJ1-4	few	-	CASSRGTEKLFF	TGTGCCAGCAGTCGGGGGACGGAAAAACTGTTTTTT
14	TRBV7-9	TRBJ1-2	-	-	CASSLEGWSYGYTF	TGTGCCAGCAGCTTGGAGGGTTGGAGCTATGGCTACACCTTC
13	TRBV12-3/TRBV12-4	TRBJ1-1	-	TRBD1	CASSPDRVSEASF	TGTGCCAGCAGTCCGGACAGGGTCTCTGAAGCTTCCTTT
16	TRBV4-1	TRBJ1-6	-	-	CASSQEGQGDNSPLHF	TGCGCCAGCAGCCAAGAGGGGCAGGGCGATAATTCACCCCTCCACTTT
15	TRBV20-1	TRBJ2-3	few	-	CSASATGFRLDTQYF	TGCAGTGCTAGTGCGACCGGGTTCCGACTAGATACGCAGTATTTT
14	TRBV20-1	TRBJ2-4	-	-	CSASDSLAKNIQYF	TGCAGTGCTAGTGACAGTCTAGCCAAAAACATTCAGTACTTC
12	TRBV7-7	TRBJ2-2	few	-	CASSPLGGELFF	TGTGCTAGCAGCCCCTTGGGCGGGGAGCTGTTTTTT
13	TRBV20-1	TRBJ2-7	-	-	CSARDGARYEQYF	TGCAGTGCTAGAGATGGGGCCCGCTACGAGCAGTACTTC
16	TRBV7-3	TRBJ2-1	few	-	CASSGPGPPGYNEQFF	TGTGCCAGCAGCGGACCGGGACCACCAGGTTACAATGAGCAGTTCTTC
11	TRBV7-9	TRBJ2-1	few	-	CASSKAMGQFF	TGTGCCAGCAGCAAAGCAATGGGGCAGTTCTTC
15	TRBV7-2	TRBJ2-7	-	TRBD2	CASSLALAGHYEQYF	TGTGCCAGCAGCTTGGCGCTAGCGGGTCACTACGAGCAGTACTTC
16	TRBV19	TRBJ2-1	-	TRBD2	CASSIGSGGLYNEQFF	TGTGCCAGTAGTATTGGTAGCGGGGGCCTCTACAATGAGCAGTTCTTC
14	TRBV7-2	TRBJ2-5	few	-	CASSLGTKQRAQYF	TGTGCCAGCAGCTTAGGGACTAAGCAACGGGCCCAGTACTTC
15	TRBV28	TRBJ2-7	few	-	CASSPRGRERYEQYF	TGTGCCAGCAGTCCCCGGGGCAGGGAGCGTTACGAGCAGTACTTC
16	TRBV15	TRBJ2-1	-	-	CATSRARSGGKNEQFF	TGTGCCACCAGCAGAGCTCGGTCGGGGGGCAAAAATGAGCAGTTCTTC